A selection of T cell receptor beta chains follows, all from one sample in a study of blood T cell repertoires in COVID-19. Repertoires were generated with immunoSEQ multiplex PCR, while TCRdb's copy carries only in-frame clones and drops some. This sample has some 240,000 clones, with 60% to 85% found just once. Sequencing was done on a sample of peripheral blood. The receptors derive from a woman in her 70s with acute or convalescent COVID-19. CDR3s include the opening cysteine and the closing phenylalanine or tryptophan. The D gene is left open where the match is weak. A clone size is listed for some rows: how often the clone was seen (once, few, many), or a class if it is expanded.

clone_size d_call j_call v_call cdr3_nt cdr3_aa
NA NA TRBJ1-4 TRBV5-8 TGTGCCAGCACTGCCCCCACAGGGCGGAATGAAAAACTGTTTTTT CASTAPTGRNEKLFF
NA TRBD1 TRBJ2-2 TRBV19 TGTGCCAGTAGACCAAACGACAGGGTCTCCGGGGAGCTGTTTTTT CASRPNDRVSGELFF
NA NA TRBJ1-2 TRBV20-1 TGCAGTGCTCCCCGCGCCTATGGCTACACCTTC CSAPRAYGYTF
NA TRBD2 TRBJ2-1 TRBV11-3 TGTGCCAGCAGCTTATGGGGGGGGCTAGCGGGAGAGAATGAGCAGTTCTTC CASSLWGGLAGENEQFF
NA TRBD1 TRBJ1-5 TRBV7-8 TGTGCCAGCAGCTCGATCGGACAGGCGCTGGGGGGTGAGCCCCAGCATTTT CASSSIGQALGGEPQHF
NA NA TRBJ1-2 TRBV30 TGTGCCTGGCGGGGAACCCGGTTTATCTACACCTTC CAWRGTRFIYTF
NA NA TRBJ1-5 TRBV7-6 TGTGCCAGCAGCCTAACGGGGGGCAGCAATCAGCCCCAGCATTTT CASSLTGGSNQPQHF
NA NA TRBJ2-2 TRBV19 TGTGCCTGCTTCGATGGGCAAACGAACACCGGGGAGCTGTTTTTT CACFDGQTNTGELFF
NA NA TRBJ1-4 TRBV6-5 TGTGCCAGCAGTCAGGCGAATAATGAAAAACTGTTTTTT CASSQANNEKLFF
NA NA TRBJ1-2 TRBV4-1 TGCGCCAGCAGCCAAGGTGGCCAGGGTACCAACTATGGCTACACCTTC CASSQGGQGTNYGYTF
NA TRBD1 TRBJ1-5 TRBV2 TGTGCCACCGCACAGGGGAAACGTCAGCCCCAGCATTTT CATAQGKRQPQHF
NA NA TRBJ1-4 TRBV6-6 TGTGCCAGCAAGGACAGAGGGAGTGAAAAACTGTTTTTT CASKDRGSEKLFF
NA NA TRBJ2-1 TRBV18 TGTGCCAGCTCCCCCCAAGAGGGTGAGCAGTTCTTC CASSPQEGEQFF
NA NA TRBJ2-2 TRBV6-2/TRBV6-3 TGTGCCAGCAGCCGTGACAGCACCGGGGAGCTGTTTTTT CASSRDSTGELFF
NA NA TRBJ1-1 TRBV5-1 TGCGCCAGCAGCTTGGGAGGGAAAAACACTGAAGCTTTCTTT CASSLGGKNTEAFF
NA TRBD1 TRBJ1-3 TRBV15 TGTGCCACCAGCCCGGGACAGATCTCTGGAAACACCATATATTTT CATSPGQISGNTIYF
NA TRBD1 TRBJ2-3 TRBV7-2 TGTGCCAGCAGCTTAACAGGGGGAAGCACAGATACGCAGTATTTT CASSLTGGSTDTQYF
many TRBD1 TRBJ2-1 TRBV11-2 TGTGCCAGCAGCTTAATGATTGGACAGGGGACCAATGAGCAGTTCTTC CASSLMIGQGTNEQFF
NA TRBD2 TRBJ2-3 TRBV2 TGTGCCAGCAGCCAGCGGGTAGCTAGCGGGGCCCCCACGCAGTATTTT CASSQRVASGAPTQYF
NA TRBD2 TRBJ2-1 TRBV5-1 TGCGCCAGCAGCTTGAGTGAGAATAGCGGGTACAATGAGCAGTTCTTC CASSLSENSGYNEQFF
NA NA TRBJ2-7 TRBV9 TGTGCCAGCAGCGTAGAGGACGGGGGATCATCCGAGCAGTACTTC CASSVEDGGSSEQYF
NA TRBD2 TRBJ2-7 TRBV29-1 TGCAGCGTTGAGGGCTCTAGCGGGGGGGCAAGGGACGAGCAGTACTTC CSVEGSSGGARDEQYF